The entry that follows covers one TCR beta chain sequence. Trimming cost V 0 bases and J 0 bases, with 12 bases left between them. This CDR3 is 16 amino acids long. Germline V gives CDR1 SGDLS, CDR2 YYNGEE. This entry belongs to a study of blood T cell repertoires in COVID-19. Study-level background: COVID-19 samples, acute and convalescent, were from the United States, Italy and Spain. T cells, B-cell-depleted T cells, or PBMCs provided the cDNA or gDNA that served as material.

Original processing notes: Cell counts per sample came from amplifying reference gene primers. This table comes from immunoSEQ multiplex PCR, and its TCRdb copy is limited to in-frame clones, with some not included. V and J calls and clone size are given by that table; D and trimming were obtained from the DNA. This table has roughly 140,000 clones, about 88% appearing once. The sequence was obtained from a man aged 45-60 years with active or convalescent COVID-19. V gene TRBV9 combines with J gene TRBJ1-1; D not resolved. The sequenced sample consisted of peripheral blood. The CDR3 DNA reads TGTGCCAGCAGCGTAGATGGGAGAGTTATGAACACTGAAGCTTTCTTT. It is translated as CASSVDGRVMNTEAFF.